A single sample is the source of the 2 T cell receptor beta chains below, sequenced in a study of TIL therapy for anti-PD-1-resistant metastatic lung cancer. This was the immunoSEQ v3 assay. Sequencing was performed with immunoSEQ multiplex PCR; in TCRdb, only in-frame clones are kept and a portion is missing. The sample shows tens of thousands of clones, about two thirds of them seen only once. The sample's time point: pre-treatment sample, taken before nivolumab and TIL therapy. Sequenced material: blood, taken at baseline. Every receptor here comes from a person aged 25 to 85 with non-small cell lung cancer.

The rearrangement joins TRBV12-3 or TRBV12-4 to TRBJ2-2; D remains unclear. CDR3 size: 12 residues. Trimming took off 3 bases at V and 10 bases at J, with 9 bases between the two ends. The CDR3 sequence: CASSFNALELFF. The CDR3 DNA follows: TGTGCCAGCAGTTTCAATGCGTTGGAGCTGTTTTTT.

The CDR3 is CASSPLSGGAYNEQFF. The DNA for the CDR3 is TGTGCCAGCAGCCCCTTAAGCGGGGGGGCCTACAATGAGCAGTTCTTC. This chain uses TRBV7-9 with TRBJ2-1; 10 positions match TRBD2. The ends lost 5 bases at V and 2 bases at J; junction bases unmatched: 6. The CDR3 extends over 16 amino acids. In germline, CDR1 is SEHNR, CDR2 FQNEAQ (reference sequence).